Presented here are 6 T cell receptor beta chains from one specimen sequenced in a study of response to subunit inactivated influenza vaccine. MiXCR was run by TCRdb on the RT-PCR reads, yielding one entry per CDR3 protein. The data contain fewer than 750,000 distinct CDR3 sequences, 11% to 15% of them seen just once; the ten biggest clones take up 11%. This material consisted of PBMCs from blood, taken about 11 days after vaccination. Receptor source: a man aged 50 or older who received an inactivated influenza vaccine.

This chain connects TRBV12-3 or TRBV12-4 to TRBJ2-2, with TRBD2 matching over 12 bases. With 9 bases clipped from V and 4 bases from J, the junction kept 9 bases outside the gene matches. The CDR3 runs 16 residues. CDR3 loop: CASDLTSGRATGELFF. DNA for the CDR3: TGTGCCAGTGACCTGACTAGCGGGAGAGCCACCGGGGAGCTGTTTTTT.

This chain connects TRBV27 to TRBJ2-1, with 12 bases identical to TRBD2. The J segment lost 0 bases and the V segment lost 3 bases, leaving 3 bases of the junction unmatched. This CDR3 region has 17 residues. Germline V lookup: CDR1 MNHEY, CDR2 SMNVEV (reference sequence). The CDR3 protein is CASSFTTSGGSYNEQFF. Written as DNA, the CDR3 is TGTGCCAGCAGTTTTACGACTAGCGGGGGCTCCTACAATGAGCAGTTCTTC.

The genes are TRBV12-3 or TRBV12-4 and TRBJ2-1; D possibly corresponds to TRBD1 (5 bases). The CDR3 runs to 13 residues. Deletions cut 7 bases from V and 5 bases from J, with 12 bases between. The CDR3 bases are TGTGCCAGCACGCGACAGCTAGACAATGAGCAGTTCTTC. Amino acid sequence: CASTRQLDNEQFF.

This chain joins TRBV18 and TRBJ2-2; D gene unclear. Trimming removed 3 bases at V and 0 bases at J, with 11 bases between. Looked up from germline, CDR1 is KGHSH and CDR2 is LQKENI. This CDR3 has 16 amino acids. For the CDR3, the DNA is TGTGCCAGCTCACCGACCCTCCCCGCGAACACCGGGGAGCTGTTTTTT. This codes for CASSPTLPANTGELFF.

This clonotype was seen a few times. The chain is built from TRBV7-9 and TRBJ2-2; tentatively, D is TRBD2 (5 bases). The CDR3 totals 17 residues. Trimming removed 5 bases from V and 0 bases from J, with 16 bases in between. Looked up from germline, CDR1 is SEHNR and CDR2 is FQNEAQ (reference sequence). The CDR3 loop is CASSDGIQSANTGELFF. The DNA of the CDR3 is TGTGCCAGCAGCGACGGGATACAGAGCGCGAACACCGGGGAGCTGTTTTTT. The variable domain in full, completed from reference TRBV7-9 and TRBJ2-2, reads DTGVSQNPRHKITKRGQNVTFRCDPISEHNRLYWYRQTLGQGPEFLTYFQNEAQLEKSRLLSDRFSAERPKGSFSTLEIQRTEQGDSAMYLCASSDGIQSANTGELFFGEGSRLTVL.

This clonotype has a handful of counts. The chain employs TRBV19 and TRBJ2-5; weak D call: TRBD2 (5 bases). The CDR3 length is 13 residues. Trimming removed 4 bases from V and 5 bases from J, with 11 bases in between. The germline V gene encodes CDR1 LNHDA and CDR2 SQIVND (reference sequence). For the CDR3, the DNA is TGTGCCAGTAGTAGGGAGCGGCGGGAGACCCAGTACTTC. Translation gives CASSRERRETQYF.